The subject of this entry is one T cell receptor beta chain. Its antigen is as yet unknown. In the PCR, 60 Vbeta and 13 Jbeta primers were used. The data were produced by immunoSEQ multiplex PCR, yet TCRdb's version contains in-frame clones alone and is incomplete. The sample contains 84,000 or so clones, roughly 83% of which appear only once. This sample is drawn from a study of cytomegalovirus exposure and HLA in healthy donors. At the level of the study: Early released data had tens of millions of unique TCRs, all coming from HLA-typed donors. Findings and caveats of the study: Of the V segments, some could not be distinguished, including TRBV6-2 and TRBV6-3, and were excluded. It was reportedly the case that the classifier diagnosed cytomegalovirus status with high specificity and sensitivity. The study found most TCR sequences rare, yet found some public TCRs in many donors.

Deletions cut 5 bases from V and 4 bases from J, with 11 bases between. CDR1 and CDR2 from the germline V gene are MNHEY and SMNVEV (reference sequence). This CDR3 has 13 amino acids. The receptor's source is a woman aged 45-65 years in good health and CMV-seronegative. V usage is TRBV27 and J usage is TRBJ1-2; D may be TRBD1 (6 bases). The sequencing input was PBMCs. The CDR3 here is CASSQNRVYGYTF. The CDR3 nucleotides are TGTGCCAGCAGTCAGAACAGGGTCTATGGCTACACCTTC.